A selection of T cell receptor beta chains follows, all from one sample in a study of cytomegalovirus exposure and HLA in healthy donors. The repertoire was sequenced with immunoSEQ multiplex PCR; TCRdb's copy has only in-frame clones and lacks some. Of about 130,000 clones in the sample, roughly 79% were seen once. The sequencing sample was made of PBMCs. These receptors were collected from a woman aged 40 to 49 in good health and CMV-seronegative. CDR3s include the opening cysteine and the closing phenylalanine or tryptophan. A D gene is named only where the DNA matches it firmly. Clone size is given for some rows only: seen once, a few or many times, or a class if the clone is expanded.

J | V | size | D | length | DNA | CDR3
TRBJ2-7 | TRBV13 | - | - | 14 | TGTGCCAGCAGCTTAGGGCGGGATTTCTACGAGCAGTACTTC | CASSLGRDFYEQYF
TRBJ2-3 | TRBV5-1 | - | TRBD2 | 22 | TGCGCCAGCAGCTTGGCCAGGGGCATAAGCGGGGGGGCCGAATCAAGCACAGATACGCAGTATTTT | CASSLARGISGGAESSTDTQYF
TRBJ2-6 | TRBV27 | - | TRBD1 | 17 | TGTGCCAGCGGGGGCGGACAGGGGGTCTCTGGGGCCAACGTCCTGACTTTC | CASGGGQGVSGANVLTF
TRBJ1-5 | TRBV19 | - | - | 15 | TGTGCCAGTAGTGATCGGGGGAATAGCAATCAGCCCCAGCATTTT | CASSDRGNSNQPQHF
TRBJ1-3 | TRBV30 | - | - | 16 | TGTGCCTGGAGTGTGGGGAGGAGCTACTCTGGAAACACCATATATTTT | CAWSVGRSYSGNTIYF
TRBJ2-2 | TRBV5-4 | - | TRBD1 | 16 | TGTGCCAGCAGCTTAGAGGGACAGGGAAACACCGGGGAGCTGTTTTTT | CASSLEGQGNTGELFF
TRBJ2-7 | TRBV10-1 | - | TRBD1 | 13 | TGCGCCAGCAGTGAAGCAGGGGGCTACGAGCAGTACTTC | CASSEAGGYEQYF
TRBJ2-7 | TRBV7-9 | few | TRBD1 | 14 | TGTGCCAGCAGCAACAACAGGGGGACGAACGAGCAGTACTTC | CASSNNRGTNEQYF
TRBJ2-1 | TRBV29-1 | - | - | 11 | TGCAGCGCCCTGGGCCGTAATGAGCAGTTCTTC | CSALGRNEQFF
TRBJ2-7 | TRBV6-5 | - | TRBD1 | 15 | TGTGCCAGCGCTCCACAGGGGGCCTCCTCCTACGAGCAGTACTTC | CASAPQGASSYEQYF
TRBJ1-2 | TRBV2 | - | - | 14 | TGTGCCAGCAGTGACAAGTCGGCAGGCTATGGCTACACCTTC | CASSDKSAGYGYTF
TRBJ2-3 | TRBV7-2 | - | TRBD2 | 15 | TGTGCCAGCAGCTTAGGAGGGGCGGGAGGGGATACGCAGTATTTT | CASSLGGAGGDTQYF
TRBJ1-4 | TRBV7-9 | - | - | 15 | TGTGCCAGCAGCTTAAGTGGGGGCGTAAATGAAAAACTGTTTTTT | CASSLSGGVNEKLFF
TRBJ2-7 | TRBV28 | - | TRBD1 | 13 | TGTGCCAGCAGGGGGACAGGGAGGGTCGAGCAGTACTTC | CASRGTGRVEQYF
TRBJ2-7 | TRBV9 | - | - | 14 | TGTGCCAGCAGCGTAGATGCAGGAAACTACGAGCAGTACTTC | CASSVDAGNYEQYF
TRBJ2-1 | TRBV7-8 | - | - | 14 | TGTGCCACAGGGGCGGCCAGCTCCTACAATGAGCAGTTCTTC | CATGAASSYNEQFF
TRBJ2-7 | TRBV2 | - | - | 13 | TGTGCCAGCAGCCCGGACTTATCATACGAGCAGTACTTC | CASSPDLSYEQYF
TRBJ1-1 | TRBV19 | few | - | 14 | TGTGCCAGTACTACCTCCTACCTGAACACTGAAGCTTTCTTT | CASTTSYLNTEAFF